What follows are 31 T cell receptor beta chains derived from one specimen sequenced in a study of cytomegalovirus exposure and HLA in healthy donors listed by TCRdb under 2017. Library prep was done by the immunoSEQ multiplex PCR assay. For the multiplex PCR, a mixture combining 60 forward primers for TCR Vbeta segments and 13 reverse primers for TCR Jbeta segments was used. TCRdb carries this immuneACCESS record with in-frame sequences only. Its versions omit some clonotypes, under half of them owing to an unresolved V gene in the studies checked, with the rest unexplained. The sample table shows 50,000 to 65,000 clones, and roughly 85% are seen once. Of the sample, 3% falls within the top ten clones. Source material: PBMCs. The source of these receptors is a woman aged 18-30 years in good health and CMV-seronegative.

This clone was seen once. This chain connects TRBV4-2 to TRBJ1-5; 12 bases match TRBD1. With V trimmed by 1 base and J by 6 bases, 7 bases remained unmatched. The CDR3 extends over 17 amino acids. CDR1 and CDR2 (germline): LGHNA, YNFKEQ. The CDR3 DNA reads TGTGCCAGCAGCCAAGTGGGGACAGGGGGCGCGGGTCAGCCCCAGCATTTT. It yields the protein CASSQVGTGGAGQPQHF.

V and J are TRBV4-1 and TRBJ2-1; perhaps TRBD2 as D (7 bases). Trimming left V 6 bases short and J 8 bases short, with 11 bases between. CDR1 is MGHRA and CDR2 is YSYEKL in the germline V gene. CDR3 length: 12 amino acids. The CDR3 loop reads CASRGGRDEQFF. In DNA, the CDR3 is TGCGCCAGCAGGGGGGGGCGGGATGAGCAGTTCTTC.

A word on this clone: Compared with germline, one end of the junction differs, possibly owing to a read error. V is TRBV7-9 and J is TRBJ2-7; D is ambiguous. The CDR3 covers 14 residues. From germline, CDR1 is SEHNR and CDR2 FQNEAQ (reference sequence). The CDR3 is CSSSLESQAYEQYF. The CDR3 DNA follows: TGTTCCAGCAGCTTAGAGTCCCAGGCCTACGAGCAGTACTTC.

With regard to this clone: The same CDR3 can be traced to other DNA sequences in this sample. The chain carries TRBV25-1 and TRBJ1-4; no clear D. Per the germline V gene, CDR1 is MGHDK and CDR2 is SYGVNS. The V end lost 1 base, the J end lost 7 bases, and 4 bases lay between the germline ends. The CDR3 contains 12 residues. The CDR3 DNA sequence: TGTGCCAGCAGTGAATCGAGTGAAAAACTGTTTTTT. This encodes CASSESSEKLFF.

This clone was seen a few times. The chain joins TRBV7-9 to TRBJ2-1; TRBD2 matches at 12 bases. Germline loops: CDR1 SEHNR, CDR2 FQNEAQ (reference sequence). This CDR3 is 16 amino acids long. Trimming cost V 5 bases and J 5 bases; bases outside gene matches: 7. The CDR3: CASSQWASGRDNEQFF. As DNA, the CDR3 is TGTGCCAGCAGCCAATGGGCTAGCGGGAGGGACAATGAGCAGTTCTTC.

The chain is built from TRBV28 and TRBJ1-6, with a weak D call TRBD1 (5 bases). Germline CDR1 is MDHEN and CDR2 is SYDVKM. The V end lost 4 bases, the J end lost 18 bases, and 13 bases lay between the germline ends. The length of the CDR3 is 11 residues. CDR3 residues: CASSSQGPHHF. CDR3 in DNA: TGTGCCAGCAGTTCCCAGGGCCCACACCACTTT. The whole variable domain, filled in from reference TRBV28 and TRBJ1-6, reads DVKVTQSSRYLVKRTGEKVFLECVQDMDHENMFWYRQDPGLGLRLIYFSYDVKMKEKGDIPEGYSVSREKKERFSLILESASTNQTSMYLCASSSQGPHHFGNGTRLTVT.

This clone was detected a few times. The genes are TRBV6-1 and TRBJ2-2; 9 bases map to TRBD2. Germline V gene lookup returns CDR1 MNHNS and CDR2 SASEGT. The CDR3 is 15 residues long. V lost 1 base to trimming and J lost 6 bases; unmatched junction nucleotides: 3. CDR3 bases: TGTGCCAGCAGTGAAGTTGCGGGAGGGCCCGGGGAGCTGTTTTTT. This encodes CASSEVAGGPGELFF.

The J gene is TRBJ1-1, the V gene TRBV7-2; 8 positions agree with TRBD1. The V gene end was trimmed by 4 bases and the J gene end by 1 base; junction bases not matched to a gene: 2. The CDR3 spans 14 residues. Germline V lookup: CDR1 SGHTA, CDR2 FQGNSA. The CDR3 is CASSYRGANTEAFF. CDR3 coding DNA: TGTGCCAGCAGCTACAGGGGGGCGAACACTGAAGCTTTCTTT.

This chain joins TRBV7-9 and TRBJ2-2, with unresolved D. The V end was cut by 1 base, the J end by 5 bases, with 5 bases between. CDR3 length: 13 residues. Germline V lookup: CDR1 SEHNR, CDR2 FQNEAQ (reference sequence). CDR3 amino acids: CASSLVDTGELFF. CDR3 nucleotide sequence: TGTGCCAGCAGCTTAGTAGATACCGGGGAGCTGTTTTTT.

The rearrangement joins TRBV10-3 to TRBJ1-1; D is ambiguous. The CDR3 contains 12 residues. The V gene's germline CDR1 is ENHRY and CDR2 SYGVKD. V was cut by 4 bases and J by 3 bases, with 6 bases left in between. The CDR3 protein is CAISVRDTEAFF. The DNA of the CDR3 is TGTGCCATCAGTGTCCGGGACACTGAAGCTTTCTTT.

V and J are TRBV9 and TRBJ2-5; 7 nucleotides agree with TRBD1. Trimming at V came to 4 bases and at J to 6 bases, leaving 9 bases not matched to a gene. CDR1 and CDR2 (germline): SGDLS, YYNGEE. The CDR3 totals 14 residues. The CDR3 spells CASSRRDSRQTQYF. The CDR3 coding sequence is TGTGCCAGCAGCCGACGGGACAGTAGGCAGACCCAGTACTTC.

CDR3 region: CASGATGGKGYEQYF. The CDR3 DNA reads as TGTGCCAGCGGGGCAACAGGGGGAAAAGGATACGAGCAGTACTTC. This rearrangement joins TRBV28 to TRBJ2-7, with TRBD1 matching 8 bases. Germline trimming cut 8 bases from V and 4 bases from J; bases unmatched to any gene: 13. The CDR3 sequence is 15 residues long. Germline loops: CDR1 MDHEN, CDR2 SYDVKM.

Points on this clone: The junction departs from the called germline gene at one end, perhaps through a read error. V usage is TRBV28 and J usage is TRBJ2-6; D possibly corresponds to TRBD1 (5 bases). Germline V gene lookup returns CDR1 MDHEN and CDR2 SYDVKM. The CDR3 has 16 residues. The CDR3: CASSTLPVTGANGLTF. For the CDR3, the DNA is TGTGCCAGCAGTACCCTACCCGTCACTGGGGCCAACGGCCTGACTTTC.

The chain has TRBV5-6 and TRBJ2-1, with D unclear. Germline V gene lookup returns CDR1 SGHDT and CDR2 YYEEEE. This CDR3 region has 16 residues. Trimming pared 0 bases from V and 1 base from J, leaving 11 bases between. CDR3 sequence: CASSLVTSRSYNEQFF. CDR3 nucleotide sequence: TGTGCCAGCAGCTTGGTGACCTCGAGGTCCTACAATGAGCAGTTCTTC.

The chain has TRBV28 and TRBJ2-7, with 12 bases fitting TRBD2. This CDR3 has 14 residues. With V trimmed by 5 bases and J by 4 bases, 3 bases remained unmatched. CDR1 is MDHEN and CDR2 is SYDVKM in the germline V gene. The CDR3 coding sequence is TGTGCCAGCAGTAGACTAGCGGGAGAGTACGAGCAGTACTTC. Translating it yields CASSRLAGEYEQYF.

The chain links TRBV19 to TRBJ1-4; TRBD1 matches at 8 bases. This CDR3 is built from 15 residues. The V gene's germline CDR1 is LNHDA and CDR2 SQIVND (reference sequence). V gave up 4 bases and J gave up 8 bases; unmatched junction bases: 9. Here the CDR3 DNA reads TGTGCCAGTAGTAGGGGGACAGGACGCCTGGAAAAACTGTTTTTT. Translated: CASSRGTGRLEKLFF.

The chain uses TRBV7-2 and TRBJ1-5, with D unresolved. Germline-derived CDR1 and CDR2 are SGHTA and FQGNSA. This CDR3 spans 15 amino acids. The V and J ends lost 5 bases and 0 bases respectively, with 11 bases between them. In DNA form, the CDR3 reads TGTGCCAGCAGCCTTAAAGCGGATAGCAATCAGCCCCAGCATTTT. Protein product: CASSLKADSNQPQHF. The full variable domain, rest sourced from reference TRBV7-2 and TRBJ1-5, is GAGVSQSPSNKVTEKGKDVELRCDPISGHTALYWYRQSLGQGLEFLIYFQGNSAPDKSGLPSDRFSAERTGGSVSTLTIQRTQQEDSAVYLCASSLKADSNQPQHFGDGTRLSIL.

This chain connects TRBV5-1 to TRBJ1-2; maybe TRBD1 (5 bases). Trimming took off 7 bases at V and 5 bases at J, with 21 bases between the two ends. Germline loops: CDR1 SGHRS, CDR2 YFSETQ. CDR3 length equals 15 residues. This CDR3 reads CASQPGLPLTYGYTF. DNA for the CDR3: TGCGCCAGCCAGCCGGGACTACCGCTTACTTATGGCTACACCTTC.

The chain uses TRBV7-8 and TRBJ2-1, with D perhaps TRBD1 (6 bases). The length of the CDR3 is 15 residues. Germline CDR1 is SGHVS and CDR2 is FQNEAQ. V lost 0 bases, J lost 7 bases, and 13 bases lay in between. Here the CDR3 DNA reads TGTGCCAGCAGCTTAGCCCTCTGGGACACGAATGAGCAGTTCTTC. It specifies CASSLALWDTNEQFF.

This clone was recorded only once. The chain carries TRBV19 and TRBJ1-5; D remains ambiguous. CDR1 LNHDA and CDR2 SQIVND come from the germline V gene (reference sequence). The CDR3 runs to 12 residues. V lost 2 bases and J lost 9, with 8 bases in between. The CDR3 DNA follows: TGTGCCAGTAGTATACAGTGGTGGCCCCAGCATTTT. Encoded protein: CASSIQWWPQHF.

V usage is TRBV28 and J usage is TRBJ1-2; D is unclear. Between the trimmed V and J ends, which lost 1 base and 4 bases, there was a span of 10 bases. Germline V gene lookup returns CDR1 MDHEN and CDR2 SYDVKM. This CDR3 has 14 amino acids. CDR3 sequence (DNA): TGTGCCAGCAGTTTATCTTCGGGATCCTATGGCTACACCTTC. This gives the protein CASSLSSGSYGYTF.

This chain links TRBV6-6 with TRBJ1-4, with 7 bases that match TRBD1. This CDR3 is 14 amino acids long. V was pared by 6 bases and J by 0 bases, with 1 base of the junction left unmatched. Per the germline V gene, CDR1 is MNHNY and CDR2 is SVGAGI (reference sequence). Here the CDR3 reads CASSTGATNEKLFF. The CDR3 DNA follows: TGTGCCAGCAGCACAGGGGCAACTAATGAAAAACTGTTTTTT.

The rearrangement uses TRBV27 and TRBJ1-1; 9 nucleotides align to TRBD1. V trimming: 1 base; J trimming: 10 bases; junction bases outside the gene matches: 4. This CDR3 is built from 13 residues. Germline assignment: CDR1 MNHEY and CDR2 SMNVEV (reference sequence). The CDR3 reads CASSLWDRERAFF. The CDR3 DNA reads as TGTGCCAGCAGTTTATGGGACAGGGAACGAGCTTTCTTT.

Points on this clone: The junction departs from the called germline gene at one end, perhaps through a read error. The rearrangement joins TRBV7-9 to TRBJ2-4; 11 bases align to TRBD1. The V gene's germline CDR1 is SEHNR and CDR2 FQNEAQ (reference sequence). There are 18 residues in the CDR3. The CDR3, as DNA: TGTGCCAGCAGCTTGGGCTGGACAGGGGGCGCGGCCAAAAACAGTCAGTACTTC. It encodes CASSLGWTGGAAKNSQYF.

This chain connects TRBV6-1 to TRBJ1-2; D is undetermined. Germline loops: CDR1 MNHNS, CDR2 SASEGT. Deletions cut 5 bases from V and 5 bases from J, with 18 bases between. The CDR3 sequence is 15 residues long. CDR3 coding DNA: TGTGCCAGCAGTCCTACTCCGGGTCTCTCATATGGCTACACCTTC. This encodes CASSPTPGLSYGYTF.

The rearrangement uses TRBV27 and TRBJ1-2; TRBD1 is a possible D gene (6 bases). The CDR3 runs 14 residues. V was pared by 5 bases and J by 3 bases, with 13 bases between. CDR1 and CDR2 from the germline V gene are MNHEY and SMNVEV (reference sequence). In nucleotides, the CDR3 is TGTGCCAGCAGTAAAAGGACAGACTACTATGGCTACACCTTC. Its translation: CASSKRTDYYGYTF.

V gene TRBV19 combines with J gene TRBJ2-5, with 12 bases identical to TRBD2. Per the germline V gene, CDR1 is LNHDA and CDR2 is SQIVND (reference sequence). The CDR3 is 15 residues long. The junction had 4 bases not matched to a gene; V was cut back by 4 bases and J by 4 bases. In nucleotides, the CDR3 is TGTGCCAGTAGTACCCTAGCGGGAGGGGGAGAGACCCAGTACTTC. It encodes CASSTLAGGGETQYF. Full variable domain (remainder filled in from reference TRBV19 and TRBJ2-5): DGGITQSPKYLFRKEGQNVTLSCEQNLNHDAMYWYRQDPGQGLRLIYYSQIVNDFQKGDIAEGYSVSREKKESFPLTVTSAQKNPTAFYLCASSTLAGGGETQYFGPGTRLLVL.

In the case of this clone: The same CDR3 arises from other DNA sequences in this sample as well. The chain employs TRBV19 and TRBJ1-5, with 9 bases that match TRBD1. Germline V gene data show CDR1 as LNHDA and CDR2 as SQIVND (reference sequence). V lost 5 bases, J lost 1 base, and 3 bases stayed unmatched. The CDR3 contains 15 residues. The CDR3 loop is CASSQGQGSNQPQHF. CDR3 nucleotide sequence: TGTGCCAGTAGTCAGGGACAGGGCAGCAATCAGCCCCAGCATTTT.

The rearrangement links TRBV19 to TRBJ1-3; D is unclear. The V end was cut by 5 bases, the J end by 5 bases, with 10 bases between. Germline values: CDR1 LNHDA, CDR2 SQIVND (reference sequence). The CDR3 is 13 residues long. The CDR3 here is CASSAAQRNTIYF. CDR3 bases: TGTGCCAGTAGTGCGGCTCAAAGAAACACCATATATTTT.

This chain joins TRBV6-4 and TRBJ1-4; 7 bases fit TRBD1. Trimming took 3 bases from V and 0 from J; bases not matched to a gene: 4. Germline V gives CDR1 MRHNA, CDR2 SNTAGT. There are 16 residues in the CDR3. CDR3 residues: CASSEQGPATNEKLFF. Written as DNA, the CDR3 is TGTGCCAGCAGTGAACAGGGGCCTGCAACTAATGAAAAACTGTTTTTT.

CDR3 in amino acids: CASAGGGGIAEAFF. CDR3 in DNA: TGTGCCAGCGCGGGCGGGGGGGGTATCGCTGAAGCTTTCTTT. The chain couples TRBV19 to TRBJ1-1, with D perhaps TRBD1 (5 bases). Germline V CDR1 and CDR2: LNHDA, SQIVND (reference sequence). The length of the CDR3 is 14 residues. V was shortened by 9 bases and J by 6 bases, with 20 bases between the two germline ends.